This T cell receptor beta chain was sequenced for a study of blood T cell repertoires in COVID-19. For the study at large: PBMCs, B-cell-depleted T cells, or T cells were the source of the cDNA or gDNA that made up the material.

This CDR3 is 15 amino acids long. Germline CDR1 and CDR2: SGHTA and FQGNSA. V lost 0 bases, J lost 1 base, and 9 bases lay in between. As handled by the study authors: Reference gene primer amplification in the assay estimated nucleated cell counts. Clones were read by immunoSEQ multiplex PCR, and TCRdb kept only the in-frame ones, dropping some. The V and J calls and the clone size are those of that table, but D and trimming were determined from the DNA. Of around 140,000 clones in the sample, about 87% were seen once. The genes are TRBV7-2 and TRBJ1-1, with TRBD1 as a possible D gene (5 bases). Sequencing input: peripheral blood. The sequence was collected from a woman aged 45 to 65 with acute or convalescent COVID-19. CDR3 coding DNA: TGTGCCAGCAGCTTAGCGCTAACAGGGAACACTGAAGCTTTCTTT. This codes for CASSLALTGNTEAFF. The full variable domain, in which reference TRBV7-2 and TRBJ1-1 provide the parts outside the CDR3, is GAGVSQSPSNKVTEKGKDVELRCDPISGHTALYWYRQSLGQGLEFLIYFQGNSAPDKSGLPSDRFSAERTGGSVSTLTIQRTQQEDSAVYLCASSLALTGNTEAFFGQGTRLTVV.